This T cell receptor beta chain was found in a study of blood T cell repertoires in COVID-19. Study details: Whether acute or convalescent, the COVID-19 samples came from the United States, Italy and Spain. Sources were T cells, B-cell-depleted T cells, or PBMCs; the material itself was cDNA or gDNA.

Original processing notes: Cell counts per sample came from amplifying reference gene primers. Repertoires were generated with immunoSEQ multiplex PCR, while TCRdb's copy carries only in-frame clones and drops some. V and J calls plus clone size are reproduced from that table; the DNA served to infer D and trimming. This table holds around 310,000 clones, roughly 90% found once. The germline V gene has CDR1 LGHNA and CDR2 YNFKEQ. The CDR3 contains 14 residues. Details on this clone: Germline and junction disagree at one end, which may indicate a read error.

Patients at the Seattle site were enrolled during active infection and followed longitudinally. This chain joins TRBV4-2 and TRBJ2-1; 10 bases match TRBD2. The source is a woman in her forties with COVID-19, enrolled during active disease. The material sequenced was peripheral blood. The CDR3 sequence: CASSQEASGGVMVF. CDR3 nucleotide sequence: TGTGCCAGCAGCCAAGAGGCTAGCGGGGGCGTTATGGTCTTC.